This TCR beta chain was identified in a study of T cell responses to AZD1222 COVID-19 vaccine. Study-wide points: Recipients of AZD1222 seropositive at baseline numbered only five or six. Close to half of all spike-specific TCRs reportedly target regions of the variants that are unmutated. White British people made up most donors, females outnumbered males, and clonal diversity was possibly underestimated. Spike-spanning, vaccine-associated CD4 TCRs were dominant at 160-218 and 743-854.

The V end was cut by 6 bases, the J end by 8 bases, with 11 bases between. Germline CDR1 and CDR2: SGHDN and FVKESK. The CDR3 contains 12 residues. Libraries were prepared by immunoSEQ multiplex PCR; TCRdb keeps only in-frame clonotypes and omits some of them. The repertoire includes about 140,000 clones, 85% to 95% of them detected once, and around 3% sits in the top ten. With regard to this clone: Its antigen remains unknown.

Sequencing used peripheral blood, obtained on day 0 of AZD1222 vaccination. This receptor was identified in an adult in good health. The chain recombines TRBV14 with TRBJ2-1, with D unresolved. The CDR3 reads CASSHNPYEQFF. The CDR3 DNA reads as TGTGCCAGCAGTCACAATCCTTATGAGCAGTTCTTC.